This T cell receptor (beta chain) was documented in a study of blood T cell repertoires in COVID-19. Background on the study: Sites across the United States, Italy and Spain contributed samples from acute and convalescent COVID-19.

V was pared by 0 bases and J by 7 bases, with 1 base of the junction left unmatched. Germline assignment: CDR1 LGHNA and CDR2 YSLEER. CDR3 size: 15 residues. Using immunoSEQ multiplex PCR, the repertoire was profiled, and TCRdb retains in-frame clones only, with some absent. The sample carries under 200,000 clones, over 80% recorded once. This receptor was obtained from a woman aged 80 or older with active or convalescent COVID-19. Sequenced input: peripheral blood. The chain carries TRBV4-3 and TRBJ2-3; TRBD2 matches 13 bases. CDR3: CASSQEGLAGYTQYF. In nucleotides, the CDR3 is TGCGCCAGCAGCCAAGAGGGACTAGCGGGGTATACGCAGTATTTT.